These T cell receptor beta chains were read from a single sample in a study of blood T cells in healthy people across ages. From the 5' RACE reads, TCRdb called clonotypes with MiXCR, one entry per CDR3 protein. The table records roughly 730,000 distinct CDR3 sequences, 56% of them present only once. The sequenced material came from blood. The receptors originated from a man aged 40-50 years in good health. The CDR3 runs from the conserved cysteine through the conserved F or W. Fields, in order: CDR3 protein, J gene, V gene.

cdr3_aa: CASSLESASGANVLTF
j_call: TRBJ2-6
v_call: TRBV11-1

cdr3_aa: CSARRGGRRETQYF
j_call: TRBJ2-5
v_call: TRBV20-1

cdr3_aa: CASSAGQLKYNSPLHF
j_call: TRBJ1-6
v_call: TRBV14

cdr3_aa: CASSLAGLQRGEKLFF
j_call: TRBJ1-4
v_call: TRBV5-1

cdr3_aa: CSAQLGVFQETQYF
j_call: TRBJ2-5
v_call: TRBV20-1

cdr3_aa: CASSSAGVGNIQYF
j_call: TRBJ2-4
v_call: TRBV12-3/TRBV12-4

cdr3_aa: CASSGLPGLRFSEQYF
j_call: NA
v_call: TRBV2

cdr3_aa: CASSPPAELRTFAGAFF
j_call: TRBJ1-1
v_call: TRBV4-1

cdr3_aa: CATDRDRVHEQYF
j_call: TRBJ2-7
v_call: TRBV28

cdr3_aa: CASSLGRGYYQPQHF
j_call: TRBJ1-5
v_call: TRBV12-3/TRBV12-4

cdr3_aa: CASSLSGSVGDTQYF
j_call: TRBJ2-3
v_call: TRBV7-2

cdr3_aa: CSALDAGVTDTQYF
j_call: TRBJ2-3
v_call: TRBV20-1

cdr3_aa: CASSGDMNTEAFF
j_call: TRBJ1-1
v_call: TRBV4-2

cdr3_aa: CASSQVQAGYAGREQYF
j_call: TRBJ2-4
v_call: TRBV14

cdr3_aa: CSVMPSTYEQYF
j_call: TRBJ2-7
v_call: TRBV29-1

cdr3_aa: CASSPEGGLIREQYF
j_call: NA
v_call: TRBV7-6

cdr3_aa: CASSLDGQARYYGYTF
j_call: TRBJ1-2
v_call: TRBV5-6

cdr3_aa: CASSYFPPYSYEQYF
j_call: TRBJ2-7
v_call: TRBV3-1

cdr3_aa: CSARDHDRVNTEAFF
j_call: TRBJ1-1
v_call: TRBV20-1

cdr3_aa: CASSQDRARGNEQYF
j_call: NA
v_call: TRBV4-2

cdr3_aa: CSASALRTSGWTDEQFF
j_call: TRBJ2-1
v_call: TRBV20-1

cdr3_aa: CASSSTFRETQYF
j_call: NA
v_call: TRBV7-2

cdr3_aa: CASSLKSSRLQPQHF
j_call: TRBJ1-5
v_call: TRBV7-2

cdr3_aa: CSAHSRSGGRVSNQPQHF
j_call: TRBJ1-5
v_call: TRBV20-1

cdr3_aa: CASRMTGGNEQFF
j_call: TRBJ2-1
v_call: TRBV7-3

cdr3_aa: CASSSSLSGTVTYEQYF
j_call: TRBJ2-7
v_call: TRBV5-1

cdr3_aa: CASSAPMPRSEGYTF
j_call: TRBJ1-2
v_call: TRBV25-1

cdr3_aa: CASSLVRYYEQYF
j_call: TRBJ2-7
v_call: TRBV7-2

cdr3_aa: CASSPFRDRGHQPQHF
j_call: TRBJ1-5
v_call: TRBV27

cdr3_aa: CASSFERVGTNNEQFF
j_call: TRBJ2-1
v_call: TRBV12-3/TRBV12-4

cdr3_aa: CASSPLDSLKTNYGYTF
j_call: TRBJ1-2
v_call: TRBV7-3

cdr3_aa: CSAAQGMRGYTF
j_call: TRBJ1-2
v_call: TRBV20-1

cdr3_aa: CASSFDKVNEQFF
j_call: TRBJ2-1
v_call: TRBV7-2

cdr3_aa: CSASAQRLNTEAFF
j_call: TRBJ1-1
v_call: TRBV20-1

cdr3_aa: CASSFTGQGEQFF
j_call: TRBJ2-1
v_call: TRBV11-2

cdr3_aa: CSVELGVNEQFF
j_call: TRBJ2-1
v_call: TRBV29-1

cdr3_aa: CASSLNRALSSYNSPLHF
j_call: TRBJ1-6
v_call: TRBV7-3

cdr3_aa: CASSLAGYTDTQYF
j_call: TRBJ2-3
v_call: TRBV6-5

cdr3_aa: CASSLGTAGLLHGYTF
j_call: TRBJ1-2
v_call: TRBV5-1

cdr3_aa: CASSYGPSSYNEQFF
j_call: TRBJ2-1
v_call: TRBV6-5

cdr3_aa: CASSSRGTSVSGTQYF
j_call: TRBJ2-5
v_call: TRBV5-1

cdr3_aa: CASSTSGNQPQHF
j_call: TRBJ1-5
v_call: TRBV7-2

cdr3_aa: CSASSDRASGEQYF
j_call: TRBJ2-7
v_call: TRBV20-1

cdr3_aa: CSASQGFGTQYF
j_call: TRBJ2-5
v_call: TRBV20-1

cdr3_aa: CASSSGLAGGTLYTGEPFF
j_call: TRBJ2-2
v_call: TRBV12-3/TRBV12-4

cdr3_aa: CSAREGSGHGAPYEQYF
j_call: TRBJ2-7
v_call: TRBV20-1

cdr3_aa: CASSLLGFGGYTF
j_call: TRBJ1-2
v_call: TRBV12-3/TRBV12-4

cdr3_aa: CASSVYDAPISGANVLTF
j_call: TRBJ2-6
v_call: TRBV9

cdr3_aa: CASGPGYTF
j_call: TRBJ1-2
v_call: TRBV9

cdr3_aa: CSVPHVEKLFF
j_call: TRBJ1-4
v_call: TRBV20-1

cdr3_aa: CSATLPGTAKETQYF
j_call: TRBJ2-5
v_call: TRBV20-1

cdr3_aa: CASSSTWDQPQHF
j_call: TRBJ1-5
v_call: TRBV7-2

cdr3_aa: CSAREAGNNEQFF
j_call: TRBJ2-1
v_call: TRBV20-1